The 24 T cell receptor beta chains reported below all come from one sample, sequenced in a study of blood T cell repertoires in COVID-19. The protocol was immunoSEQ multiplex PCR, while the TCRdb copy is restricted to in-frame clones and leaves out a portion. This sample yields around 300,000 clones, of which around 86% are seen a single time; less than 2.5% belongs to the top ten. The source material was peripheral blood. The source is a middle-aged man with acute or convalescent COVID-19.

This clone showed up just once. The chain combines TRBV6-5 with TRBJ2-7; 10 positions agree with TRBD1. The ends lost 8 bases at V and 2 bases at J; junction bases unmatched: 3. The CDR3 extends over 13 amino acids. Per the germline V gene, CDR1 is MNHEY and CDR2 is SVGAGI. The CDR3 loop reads CASATGGPYEQYF. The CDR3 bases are TGTGCCAGCGCGACAGGGGGCCCCTACGAGCAGTACTTC.

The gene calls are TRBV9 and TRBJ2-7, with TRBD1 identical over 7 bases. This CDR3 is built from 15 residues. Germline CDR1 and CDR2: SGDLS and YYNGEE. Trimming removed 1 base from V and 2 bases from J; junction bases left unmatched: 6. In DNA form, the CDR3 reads TGTGCCAGCAGCGTAAGGGACAGCCACCCCTACGAGCAGTACTTC. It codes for CASSVRDSHPYEQYF.

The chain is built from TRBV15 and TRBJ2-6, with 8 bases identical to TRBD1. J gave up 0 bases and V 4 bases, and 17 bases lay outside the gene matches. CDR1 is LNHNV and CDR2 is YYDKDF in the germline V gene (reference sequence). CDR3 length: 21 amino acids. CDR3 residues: CATSTAPPRTGPISGANVLTF. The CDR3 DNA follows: TGTGCCACCAGCACCGCCCCCCCCCGGACAGGGCCAATCTCTGGGGCCAACGTCCTGACTTTC.

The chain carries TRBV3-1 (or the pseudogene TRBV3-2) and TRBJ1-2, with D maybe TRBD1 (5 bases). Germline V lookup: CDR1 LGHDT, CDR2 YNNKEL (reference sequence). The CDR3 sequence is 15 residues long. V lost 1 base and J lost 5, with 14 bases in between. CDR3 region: CASSQGPTEPYGYTF. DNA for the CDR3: TGTGCCAGCAGCCAAGGCCCGACAGAGCCTTATGGCTACACCTTC.

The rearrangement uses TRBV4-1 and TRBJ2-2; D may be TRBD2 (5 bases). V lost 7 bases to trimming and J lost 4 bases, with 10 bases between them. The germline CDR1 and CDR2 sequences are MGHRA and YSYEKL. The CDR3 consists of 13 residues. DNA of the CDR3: TGCGCCAGCAATGGAGGCCTCACCGGGGAGCTGTTTTTT. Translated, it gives CASNGGLTGELFF.

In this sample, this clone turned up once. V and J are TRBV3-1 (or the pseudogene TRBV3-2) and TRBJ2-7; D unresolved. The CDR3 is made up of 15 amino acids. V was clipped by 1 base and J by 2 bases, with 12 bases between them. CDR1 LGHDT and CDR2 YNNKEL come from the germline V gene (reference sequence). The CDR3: CASSQAGNPPYEQYF. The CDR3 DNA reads TGTGCCAGCAGCCAAGCAGGAAACCCTCCCTACGAGCAGTACTTC.

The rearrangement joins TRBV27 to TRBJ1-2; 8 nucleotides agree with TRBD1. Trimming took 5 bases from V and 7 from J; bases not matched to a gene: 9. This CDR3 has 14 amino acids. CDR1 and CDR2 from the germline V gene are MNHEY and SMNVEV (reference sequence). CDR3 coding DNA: TGTGCCAGCAGTGGGCGACAGGGGCGGAGTGGCTACACCTTC. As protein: CASSGRQGRSGYTF.

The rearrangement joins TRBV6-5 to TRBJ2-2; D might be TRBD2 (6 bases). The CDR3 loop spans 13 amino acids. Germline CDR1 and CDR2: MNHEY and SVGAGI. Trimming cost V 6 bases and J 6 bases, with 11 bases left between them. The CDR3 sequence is CASSPPGAGELFF. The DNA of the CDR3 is TGTGCCAGCAGCCCACCGGGGGCCGGGGAGCTGTTTTTT.

CDR3 nucleotide sequence: TGTGCCAGCAGTTTGCGTAGAGGAGATAATGAAAAACTGTTTTTT. It codes for CASSLRRGDNEKLFF. V is TRBV27 and J is TRBJ1-4; no clear D. CDR3 length: 15 residues. The germline V gene has CDR1 MNHEY and CDR2 SMNVEV (reference sequence). With 3 bases removed from V and 4 bases from J, the gap between germline ends came to 12 bases.

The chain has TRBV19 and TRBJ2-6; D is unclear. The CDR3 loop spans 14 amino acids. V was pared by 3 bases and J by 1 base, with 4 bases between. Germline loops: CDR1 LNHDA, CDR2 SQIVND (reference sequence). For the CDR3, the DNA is TGTGCCAGTAGTATCGGGTCTGGGGCCAACGTCCTGACTTTC. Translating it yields CASSIGSGANVLTF.

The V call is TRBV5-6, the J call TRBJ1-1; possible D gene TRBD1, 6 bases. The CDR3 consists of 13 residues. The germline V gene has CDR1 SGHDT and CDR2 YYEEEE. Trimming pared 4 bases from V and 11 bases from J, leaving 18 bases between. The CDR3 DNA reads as TGTGCCAGCAGCCTACGGGGGGCCCCGTCGGCTTTCTTT. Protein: CASSLRGAPSAFF.

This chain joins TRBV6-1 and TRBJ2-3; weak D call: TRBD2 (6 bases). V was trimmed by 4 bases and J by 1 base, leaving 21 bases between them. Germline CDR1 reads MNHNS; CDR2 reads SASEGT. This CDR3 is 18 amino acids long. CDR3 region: CASSVGPGGTDRTDTQYF. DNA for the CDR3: TGTGCCAGCAGTGTTGGCCCCGGGGGAACGGACCGCACAGATACGCAGTATTTT.

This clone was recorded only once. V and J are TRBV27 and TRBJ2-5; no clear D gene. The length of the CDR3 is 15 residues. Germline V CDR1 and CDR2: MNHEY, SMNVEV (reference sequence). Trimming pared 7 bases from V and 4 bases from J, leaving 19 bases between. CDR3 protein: CASTQQIGPRETQYF. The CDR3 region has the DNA TGTGCCAGCACACAACAAATAGGCCCTAGAGAGACCCAGTACTTC.

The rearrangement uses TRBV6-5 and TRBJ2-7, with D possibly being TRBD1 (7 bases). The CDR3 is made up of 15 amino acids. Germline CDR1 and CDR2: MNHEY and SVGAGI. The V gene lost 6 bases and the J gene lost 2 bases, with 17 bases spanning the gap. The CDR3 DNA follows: TGTGCCAGCAGCTACCAGGGGGGTTTCCCCTACGAGCAGTACTTC. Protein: CASSYQGGFPYEQYF.

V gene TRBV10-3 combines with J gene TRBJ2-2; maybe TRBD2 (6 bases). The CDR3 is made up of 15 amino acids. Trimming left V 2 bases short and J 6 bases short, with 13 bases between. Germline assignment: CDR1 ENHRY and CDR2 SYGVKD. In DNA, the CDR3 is TGTGCCATCAGTGAGCCCGGGACTTTTTCCGGGGAGCTGTTTTTT. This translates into CAISEPGTFSGELFF.

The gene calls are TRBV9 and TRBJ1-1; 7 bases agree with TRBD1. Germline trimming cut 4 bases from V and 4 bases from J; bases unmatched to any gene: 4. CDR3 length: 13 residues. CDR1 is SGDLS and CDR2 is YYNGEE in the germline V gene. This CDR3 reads CASSIQGSTEAFF. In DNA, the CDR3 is TGTGCCAGCAGCATACAGGGGAGCACTGAAGCTTTCTTT.

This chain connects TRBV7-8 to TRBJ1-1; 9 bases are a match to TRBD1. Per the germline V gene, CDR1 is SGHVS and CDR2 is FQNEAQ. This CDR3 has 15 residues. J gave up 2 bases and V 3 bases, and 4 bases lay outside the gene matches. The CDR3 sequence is CASSFHRGRNTEAFF. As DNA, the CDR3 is TGTGCCAGCAGCTTCCACAGGGGGCGAAACACTGAAGCTTTCTTT.

CDR3 sequence reads: CASSSPSAGPTATNEKLFF. CDR3 bases: TGTGCCAGCAGCTCACCTTCGGCAGGCCCTACTGCAACTAATGAAAAACTGTTTTTT. The rearrangement uses TRBV7-9 and TRBJ1-4; D gene unclear. Germline V gene lookup returns CDR1 SEHNR and CDR2 FQNEAQ (reference sequence). CDR3 size: 19 residues. Trimming took off 4 bases at V and 0 bases at J, with 21 bases between the two ends.

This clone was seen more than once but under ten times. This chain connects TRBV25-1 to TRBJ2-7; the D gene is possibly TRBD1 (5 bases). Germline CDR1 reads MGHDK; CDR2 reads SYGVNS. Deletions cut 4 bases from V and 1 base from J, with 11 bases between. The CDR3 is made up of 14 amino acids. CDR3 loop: CASSVESGSYEQYF. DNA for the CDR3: TGTGCCAGCAGTGTCGAATCAGGGTCCTACGAGCAGTACTTC.

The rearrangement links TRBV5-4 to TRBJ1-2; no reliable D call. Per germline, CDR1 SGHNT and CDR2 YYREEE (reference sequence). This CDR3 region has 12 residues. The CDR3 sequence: CVTSQRVGGYTF. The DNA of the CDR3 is TGTGTTACAAGTCAACGGGTTGGTGGCTACACCTTC.

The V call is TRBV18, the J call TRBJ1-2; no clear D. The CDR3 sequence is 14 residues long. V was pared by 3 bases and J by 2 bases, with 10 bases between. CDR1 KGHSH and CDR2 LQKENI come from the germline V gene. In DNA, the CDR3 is TGTGCCAGCTCACCGGTTGGCAGAAACTATGGCTACACCTTC. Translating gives CASSPVGRNYGYTF.

The CDR3 here is CASSQDLSGFGPLHF. The CDR3 DNA is TGTGCCAGCAGCCAAGACCTTTCAGGGTTTGGACCCCTCCACTTT. The chain is built from TRBV4-2 and TRBJ1-6; D is perhaps TRBD1 (5 bases). V lost 0 bases and J 12 bases, leaving 15 bases between the germline ends. This CDR3 comprises 15 residues. Looked up from germline, CDR1 is LGHNA and CDR2 is YNFKEQ.

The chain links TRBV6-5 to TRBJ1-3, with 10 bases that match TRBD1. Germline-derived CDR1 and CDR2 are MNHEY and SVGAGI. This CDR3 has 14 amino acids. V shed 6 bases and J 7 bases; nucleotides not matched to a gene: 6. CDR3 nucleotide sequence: TGTGCCAGCAGATCCGACAGGGGGCTGAACACCATATATTTT. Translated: CASRSDRGLNTIYF.

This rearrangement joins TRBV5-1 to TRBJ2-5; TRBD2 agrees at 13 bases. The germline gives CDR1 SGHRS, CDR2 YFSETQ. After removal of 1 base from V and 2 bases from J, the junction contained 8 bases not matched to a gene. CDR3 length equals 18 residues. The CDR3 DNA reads TGCGCCAGCAGCTTGACACTAGCGGGGGGGCGTCAGCAAGAGACCCAGTACTTC. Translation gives CASSLTLAGGRQQETQYF.